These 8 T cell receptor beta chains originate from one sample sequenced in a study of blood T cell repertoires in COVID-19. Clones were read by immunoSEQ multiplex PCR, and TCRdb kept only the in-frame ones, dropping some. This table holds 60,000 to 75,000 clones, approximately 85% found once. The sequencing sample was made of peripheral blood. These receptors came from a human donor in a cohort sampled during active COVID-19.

The CDR3 here is CASSINRGRVSGNTIYF. The CDR3 DNA sequence: TGTGCCAGCAGCATAAACAGGGGGCGAGTCTCTGGAAACACCATATATTTT. This rearrangement joins TRBV7-9 to TRBJ1-3, with 9 bases that match TRBD1. The CDR3 is 17 amino acids. CDR1 and CDR2 (germline): SEHNR, FQNEAQ (reference sequence). V shed 5 bases, J shed 0 bases, and the junction held 8 bases outside the gene matches. The full variable domain, in which reference TRBV7-9 and TRBJ1-3 provide the parts outside the CDR3, is DTGVSQNPRHKITKRGQNVTFRCDPISEHNRLYWYRQTLGQGPEFLTYFQNEAQLEKSRLLSDRFSAERPKGSFSTLEIQRTEQGDSAMYLCASSINRGRVSGNTIYFGEGSWLTVV.

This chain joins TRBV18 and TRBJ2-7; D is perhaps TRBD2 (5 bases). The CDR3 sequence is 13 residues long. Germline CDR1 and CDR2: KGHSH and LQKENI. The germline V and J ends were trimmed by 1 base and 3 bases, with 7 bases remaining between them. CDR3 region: CASSPRRDYEQYV. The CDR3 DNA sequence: TGTGCCAGCTCACCACGTCGGGACTACGAGCAGTACGTC.

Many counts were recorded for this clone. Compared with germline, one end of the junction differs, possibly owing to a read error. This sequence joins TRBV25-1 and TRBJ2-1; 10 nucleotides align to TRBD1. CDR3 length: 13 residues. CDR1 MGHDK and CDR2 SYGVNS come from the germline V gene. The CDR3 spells CASSVLTGTGVLF. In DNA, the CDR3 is TGTGCCAGCAGTGTACTCACCGGGACAGGGGTGCTCTTC.

In nucleotides, the CDR3 is TGTGCTAGTGGTTTGGTACAAGGACAGGGTAGAAATTCACCCCTCCACTTT. It codes for CASGLVQGQGRNSPLHF. This chain uses TRBV12-5 with TRBJ1-6, with 8 nucleotides matching TRBD1. Per germline, CDR1 LGHNT and CDR2 FRNRAP. The J segment lost 7 bases and the V segment lost 0 bases, leaving 8 bases of the junction unmatched. The CDR3 is made up of 17 amino acids.

The DNA of the CDR3 is TGTGCCAGCAGCTTGGCGGCAGGGAGGGAGACCCAGTACTTC. It is translated as CASSLAAGRETQYF. The chain employs TRBV5-4 and TRBJ2-5; tentatively, D is TRBD2 (6 bases). Germline V gene data show CDR1 as SGHNT and CDR2 as YYREEE (reference sequence). CDR3 length equals 14 residues. V dropped 0 bases and J dropped 5 bases, with 11 bases sitting between them.

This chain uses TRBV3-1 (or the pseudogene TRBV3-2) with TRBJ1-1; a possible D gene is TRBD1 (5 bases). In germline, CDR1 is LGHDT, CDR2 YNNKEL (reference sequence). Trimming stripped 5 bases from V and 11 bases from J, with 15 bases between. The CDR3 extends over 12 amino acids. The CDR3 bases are TGTGCCAGCAGCTCAGCCTGGGGGGAGGCTTTCTTT. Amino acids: CASSSAWGEAFF.

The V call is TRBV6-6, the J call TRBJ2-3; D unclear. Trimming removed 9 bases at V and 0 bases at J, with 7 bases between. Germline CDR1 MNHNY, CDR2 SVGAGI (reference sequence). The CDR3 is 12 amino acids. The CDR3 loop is CASGVSTDTQYF. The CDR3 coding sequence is TGTGCCAGTGGAGTTAGCACAGATACGCAGTATTTT.

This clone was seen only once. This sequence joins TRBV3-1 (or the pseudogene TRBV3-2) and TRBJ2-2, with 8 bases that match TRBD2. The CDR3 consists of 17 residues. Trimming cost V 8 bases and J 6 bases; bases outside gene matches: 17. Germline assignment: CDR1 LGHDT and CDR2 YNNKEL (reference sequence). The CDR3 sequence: CASAPLRAGAGAGELFF. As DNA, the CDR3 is TGTGCCAGCGCCCCCCTGAGAGCGGGGGCCGGGGCCGGGGAGCTGTTTTTT.